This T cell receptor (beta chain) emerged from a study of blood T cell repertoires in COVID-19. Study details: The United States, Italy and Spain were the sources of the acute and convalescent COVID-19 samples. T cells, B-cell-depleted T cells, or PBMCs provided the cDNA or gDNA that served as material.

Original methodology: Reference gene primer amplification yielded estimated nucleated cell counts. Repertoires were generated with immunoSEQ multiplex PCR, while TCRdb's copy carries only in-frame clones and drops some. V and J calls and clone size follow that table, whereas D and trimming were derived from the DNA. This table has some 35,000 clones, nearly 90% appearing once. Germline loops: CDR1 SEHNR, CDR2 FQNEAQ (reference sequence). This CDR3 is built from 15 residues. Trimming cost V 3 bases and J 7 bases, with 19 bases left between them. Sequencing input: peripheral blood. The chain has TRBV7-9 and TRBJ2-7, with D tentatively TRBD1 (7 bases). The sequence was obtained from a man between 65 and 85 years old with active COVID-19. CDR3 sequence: CASSFRQGQAGEQYF. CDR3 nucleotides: TGTGCCAGCAGCTTTAGACAGGGACAAGCGGGTGAGCAGTACTTC.